These 27 T cell receptor beta chains were all obtained from the same sample, sequenced in a study of OX40 agonist ivuxolimab in advanced cancers. The method was immunoSEQ multiplex PCR; TCRdb's version includes in-frame clones alone and lacks a portion of them. The data contain roughly 72,000 clones, about 88% of them singletons. This material consisted of CD4+ or CD8+ T cells sorted from blood, taken in a trial of the OX40 agonist ivuxolimab. The receptors were gathered from an adult with an advanced solid tumor such as melanoma, head and neck, liver or kidney cancer.

The gene calls are TRBV6-5 and TRBJ1-1; no firm D call. V was shortened by 2 bases and J by 1 base, with 2 bases between the two germline ends. Per germline, CDR1 MNHEY and CDR2 SVGAGI. The CDR3 covers 12 residues. CDR3 nucleotide sequence: TGTGCCAGCAGTTACAGGAACACTGAAGCTTTCTTT. As protein: CASSYRNTEAFF.

This chain connects TRBV6-5 to TRBJ1-2; 7 positions match TRBD1. V was pared by 5 bases and J by 6 bases, with 6 bases of the junction left unmatched. In germline, CDR1 is MNHEY, CDR2 SVGAGI. This CDR3 has 13 amino acids. CDR3 loop: CASSRDREDGYTF. CDR3 DNA: TGTGCCAGCAGTCGTGACAGGGAGGATGGCTACACCTTC.

This chain links TRBV28 with TRBJ2-3, with D unclear. Germline-derived CDR1 and CDR2 are MDHEN and SYDVKM. CDR3 size: 13 residues. Trimming removed 2 bases at V and 4 bases at J, with 7 bases between. The CDR3 DNA is TGTGCCAGCAGTTTAGGCGGACCAGATACGCAGTATTTT. Translating it yields CASSLGGPDTQYF.

This rearrangement joins TRBV5-1 to TRBJ1-1, with D maybe TRBD1 (5 bases). The CDR3 contains 13 residues. V shed 0 bases and J shed 8 bases, with 11 bases lying between them. Germline-derived CDR1 and CDR2 are SGHRS and YFSETQ. The CDR3 spells CASSLETGGEAFF. The CDR3 DNA follows: TGCGCCAGCAGCTTGGAAACTGGGGGGGAAGCTTTCTTT.

In its sample, this clone was seen once. The chain recombines TRBV7-8 with TRBJ1-1, with 9 bases identical to TRBD1. V was clipped by 3 bases and J by 7 bases; unmatched bases: 0. The CDR3 length is 12 residues. Germline CDR1 reads SGHVS; CDR2 reads FQNEAQ. CDR3 bases: TGTGCCAGCAGCTTGACAGGGGGTGAAGCTTTCTTT. It is translated as CASSLTGGEAFF. Variable domain in full (rest from reference TRBV7-8 and TRBJ1-1): GAGVSQSPRYKVAKRGQDVALRCDPISGHVSLFWYQQALGQGPEFLTYFQNEAQLDKSGLPSDRFFAERPEGSVSTLKIQRTQQEDSAVYLCASSLTGGEAFFGQGTRLTVV.

As DNA, the CDR3 is TGTGCCAGCAGTTTACAGGGTAACGGTCAGCCCCAGCATTTT. Translating gives CASSLQGNGQPQHF. This chain uses TRBV6-6 with TRBJ1-5, with D possibly TRBD1 on 6 matching bases. With 4 bases removed from V and 6 bases from J, the gap between germline ends came to 13 bases. Germline loops: CDR1 MNHNY, CDR2 SVGAGI (reference sequence). There are 14 residues in the CDR3.

This clone was counted a single time. The chain recombines TRBV10-3 with TRBJ1-4, with 11 bases that match TRBD1. After removal of 5 bases from V and 7 bases from J, the junction contained 12 bases not matched to a gene. This CDR3 comprises 17 residues. Germline V gene sequence: CDR1 ENHRY, CDR2 SYGVKD. CDR3 coding DNA: TGTGCCATCAGTCGGGAATGGACAGGGGGCTTAGGTGAAAAACTGTTTTTT. It specifies CAISREWTGGLGEKLFF.

The J gene is TRBJ2-3, the V gene TRBV2; tentatively, D is TRBD2 (5 bases). V shed 6 bases and J shed 0 bases, with 10 bases lying between them. The CDR3 contains 14 residues. CDR1 is SNHLY and CDR2 is FYNNEI in the germline V gene. The CDR3 bases are TGTGCCAGCAGAGGACTGGACAGCACAGATACGCAGTATTTT. Its translation is CASRGLDSTDTQYF.

The CDR3 loop is CASSEAQYGYTF. The CDR3 DNA reads TGTGCCAGCAGTGAAGCGCAATATGGCTACACCTTC. The V and J genes are TRBV6-1 and TRBJ1-2; no clear D. CDR1 and CDR2 from the germline V gene are MNHNS and SASEGT. The CDR3 consists of 12 residues. V was cut by 0 bases and J by 5 bases, with 4 bases left in between.

The V gene is TRBV5-6, the J gene TRBJ2-7; D is perhaps TRBD1 (6 bases). The length of the CDR3 is 13 residues. Germline V gene data show CDR1 as SGHDT and CDR2 as YYEEEE. The V and J ends lost 7 bases and 4 bases respectively, with 15 bases between them. The CDR3 sequence is CASGRTDLYEQYF. The CDR3 region has the DNA TGTGCCAGCGGAAGGACAGATTTATACGAGCAGTACTTC.

This clone was seen a single time. This chain joins TRBV2 and TRBJ1-2; 7 bases fit TRBD1. CDR3 length: 15 amino acids. Germline values: CDR1 SNHLY, CDR2 FYNNEI. Losses at the gene ends were 6 bases for V and 4 bases for J; bases not matched to a gene: 11. The CDR3 spells CASSLYQTGPYGYTF. CDR3 sequence (DNA): TGTGCCAGCAGCCTATATCAGACAGGGCCCTATGGCTACACCTTC.

The chain combines TRBV5-1 with TRBJ1-1; possible D gene TRBD1, 5 bases. Germline CDR1 and CDR2: SGHRS and YFSETQ. V lost 1 base and J lost 5, with 9 bases in between. This CDR3 is 13 amino acids long. Here the CDR3 reads CASSLPGGTEAFF. CDR3 sequence (DNA): TGCGCCAGCAGCTTGCCGGGGGGGACTGAAGCTTTCTTT.

Concerning this clone: A junction end diverges from the germline sequence, so it may reflect a read error. The same CDR3 arises from other DNA sequences in this sample as well. The V call is TRBV19, the J call TRBJ1-3; no clear D gene. The CDR3 length is 15 residues. The germline V gene has CDR1 LNHDA and CDR2 SQIVND (reference sequence). The CDR3 here is CASSITANSGNTIYF. In DNA form, the CDR3 reads TGTGCCAGCAGTATAACAGCGAACTCTGGAAACACCATATATTTT.

V is TRBV10-3 and J is TRBJ1-1, with a tentative D call TRBD1 (5 bases). This CDR3 comprises 16 residues. Germline V gene lookup returns CDR1 ENHRY and CDR2 SYGVKD. Trimming left V 6 bases short and J 0 bases short, with 17 bases between. The chain's CDR3 is CAISDGAVFMNTEAFF. CDR3 bases: TGTGCCATCAGCGACGGGGCAGTTTTCATGAACACTGAAGCTTTCTTT.

This chain links TRBV19 with TRBJ2-5; TRBD2 is a possible D gene (5 bases). This CDR3 is 15 amino acids long. V was trimmed by 5 bases and J by 2 bases, leaving 15 bases between them. The V gene's germline CDR1 is LNHDA and CDR2 SQIVND (reference sequence). The CDR3 reads CASSPYGRDQETQYF. The CDR3 nucleotides read TGTGCCAGTAGTCCCTACGGACGGGATCAAGAGACCCAGTACTTC.

The chain combines TRBV19 with TRBJ1-5; 10 nucleotides match TRBD1. Trimming cost V 6 bases and J 10 bases; bases outside gene matches: 12. Germline values: CDR1 LNHDA, CDR2 SQIVND (reference sequence). The CDR3 is 15 residues long. The CDR3 DNA is TGTGCCAGTAGGGGGACAGGGGCGCTTCTAAATCCCCAGCATTTT. This sequence encodes CASRGTGALLNPQHF. Full variable domain (rest looked up from reference TRBV19 and TRBJ1-5): DGGITQSPKYLFRKEGQNVTLSCEQNLNHDAMYWYRQDPGQGLRLIYYSQIVNDFQKGDIAEGYSVSREKKESFPLTVTSAQKNPTAFYLCASRGTGALLNPQHFGDGTRLSIL.

The J gene is TRBJ1-2, the V gene TRBV6-1; D gene uncertain. Trimming took off 5 bases at V and 8 bases at J, with 9 bases between the two ends. This CDR3 has 11 residues. Germline CDR1 reads MNHNS; CDR2 reads SASEGT. This CDR3 reads CASSITWGYTF. Here the CDR3 DNA reads TGTGCCAGCAGTATCACGTGGGGCTACACCTTC.

This chain uses TRBV29-1 with TRBJ2-1; D remains unclear. V was cut by 2 bases and J by 2 bases, with 10 bases left in between. Germline V gene lookup returns CDR1 SQVTM and CDR2 ANQGSEA. The CDR3 totals 14 residues. The CDR3 region is CSVEQVGPYNEQFF. As DNA, the CDR3 is TGCAGCGTTGAACAGGTGGGCCCCTACAATGAGCAGTTCTTC.

V is TRBV5-4 and J is TRBJ2-1; D perhaps matches TRBD1 (6 bases). The CDR3 runs 14 residues. V gave up 5 bases and J gave up 0 bases, with 9 bases separating them. CDR1 is SGHNT and CDR2 is YYREEE in the germline V gene (reference sequence). Here the CDR3 reads CASSGGFSYNEQFF. The CDR3 DNA is TGTGCCAGCAGTGGGGGCTTCTCCTACAATGAGCAGTTCTTC.

This sequence joins TRBV11-2 and TRBJ2-1; D tentatively fits TRBD1 or TRBD2 (5 bases each). Germline values: CDR1 SGHAT, CDR2 FQNNGV. The V gene lost 5 bases and the J gene lost 6 bases, with 23 bases spanning the gap. This CDR3 comprises 17 residues. In nucleotides, the CDR3 is TGTGCCAGCAGCCCAACCCCCGGGGCAGCGGCGGGCAATGAGCAGTTCTTC. It codes for CASSPTPGAAAGNEQFF.

The chain employs TRBV7-9 and TRBJ2-1; 7 bases line up with TRBD1. Trimming cost V 3 bases and J 5 bases; bases outside gene matches: 1. The CDR3 totals 13 residues. Germline CDR1 reads SEHNR; CDR2 reads FQNEAQ (reference sequence). CDR3 DNA sequence: TGTGCCAGCAGCTTCGGACAGGACAATGAGCAGTTCTTC. This gives the protein CASSFGQDNEQFF.

V is TRBV10-3 and J is TRBJ2-2; a possible D gene is TRBD2 (6 bases). Trimming cost V 3 bases and J 7 bases, with 21 bases left between them. Germline V gene lookup returns CDR1 ENHRY and CDR2 SYGVKD. This CDR3 has 17 residues. Here the CDR3 reads CAISEGREKRLHGELFF. The CDR3 region has the DNA TGTGCCATCAGTGAAGGTCGGGAGAAACGACTACACGGGGAGCTGTTTTTT.

The V gene is TRBV28, the J gene TRBJ2-7; D might be TRBD1 or TRBD2, each matching 5 bases. V was pared by 3 bases and J by 2 bases, with 8 bases between. In germline, CDR1 is MDHEN, CDR2 SYDVKM. This CDR3 is 13 amino acids long. The CDR3 reads CASSFQGAYEQYF. CDR3 nucleotide sequence: TGTGCCAGCAGTTTCCAGGGAGCCTACGAGCAGTACTTC.

This clone was recorded only once. The chain recombines TRBV5-1 with TRBJ1-1; D gene ambiguous. The germline V gene has CDR1 SGHRS and CDR2 YFSETQ. The CDR3 consists of 13 residues. V was clipped by 1 base and J by 1 base, with 5 bases between them. The CDR3: CASSLPGNTEAFF. The CDR3 nucleotides read TGCGCCAGCAGCTTGCCCGGGAACACTGAAGCTTTCTTT. The whole variable domain, remainder taken from reference TRBV5-1 and TRBJ1-1, is KAGVTQTPRYLIKTRGQQVTLSCSPISGHRSVSWYQQTPGQGLQFLFEYFSETQRNKGNFPGRFSGRQFSNSRSEMNVSTLELGDSALYLCASSLPGNTEAFFGQGTRLTVV.

The chain couples TRBV29-1 to TRBJ1-2; D unresolved. The CDR3 covers 13 residues. The V and J ends lost 4 bases and 9 bases respectively, with 18 bases between them. Germline loops: CDR1 SQVTM, CDR2 ANQGSEA. The CDR3 DNA sequence: TGCAGCGTTGGAGCGGGAGGATCACCAAGCTACACCTTC. This translates into CSVGAGGSPSYTF.

J is TRBJ2-3 and V is TRBV29-1; D is unclear. Germline V CDR1 and CDR2: SQVTM, ANQGSEA. Trimming cost V 0 bases and J 2 bases, with 9 bases left between them. The CDR3 consists of 14 residues. CDR3 bases: TGCAGCGTTGAAGATCTACAGAACACAGATACGCAGTATTTT. This encodes CSVEDLQNTDTQYF.

The chain has TRBV19 and TRBJ2-2, with a tentative D call TRBD2 (5 bases). Deletions cut 6 bases from V and 1 base from J, with 15 bases between. The germline CDR1 and CDR2 sequences are LNHDA and SQIVND (reference sequence). The CDR3 is 16 residues long. CDR3 region: CASSKRRQLNTGELFF. The DNA for the CDR3 is TGTGCCAGTAGCAAAAGGAGGCAGCTGAACACCGGGGAGCTGTTTTTT.